Listed below are T cell receptor beta chains from one sample, sequenced in a study of early T cells in non-severe SARS-CoV-2 infection. MiXCR was run by TCRdb on the 5' RACE reads, yielding one entry per CDR3 protein. The data contain 35,000 to 50,000 distinct CDR3 sequences, around 23% of them seen just once; the ten biggest clones take up 4.5% to 5%. Sequencing was performed on whole blood, taken at baseline. These receptors were taken from an adult who was a healthcare worker with PCR-confirmed SARS-CoV-2 infection or an uninfected control (not recorded which). Both conserved end residues are part of each CDR3. A D gene is named only where the DNA matches it firmly. Clone size is shown for a subset of rows, as once, few, many or a class of expanded clone.

V gene	D gene	J gene	clone size	CDR3 DNA	CDR3 protein
TRBV12-3/TRBV12-4	.	TRBJ1-6	few	TGTGCCAGCAGTTTAGCAGGGGCAGACGGAGTTTCACCCCTCCACTTT	CASSLAGADGVSPLHF
TRBV20-1	.	TRBJ1-5	few	TGCAGTGCTAGGGAACGGGATAGCAATCAGCCCCAGCATTTT	CSARERDSNQPQHF
TRBV25-1	.	TRBJ2-3	many	TGTGCCAGCAGTGAATGTCGTAACACACACACAGCAGATACGCAGTATTTT	CASSECRNTHTADTQYF
TRBV9	TRBD2	TRBJ2-5	few	TGTGCCAGCAGCGTAGGGGATAGCGGGGGGCCTGCTGGAGGAGAGACCCAGTACTTC	CASSVGDSGGPAGGETQYF
TRBV19	TRBD1	TRBJ2-2	.	TGTGCCAGTGGCGCAGGGGGCCTCCGCACCGGGGAGCTGTTTTTT	CASGAGGLRTGELFF
TRBV5-5	TRBD1	TRBJ1-2	few	TGTGCCAGCAGCTTCAGAGGGGGCGAAGATGGCTACACCTTC	CASSFRGGEDGYTF
TRBV6-2/TRBV6-3	.	TRBJ1-3	.	TGTGCCAGCAGCCCCTGGACGCTCCGAGGAAACACCATATATTTT	CASSPWTLRGNTIYF
TRBV24-1	.	TRBJ2-2	many	TGTGCCACCAGTGATCCGACCGGGGAGCTGTTTTTT	CATSDPTGELFF
TRBV10-1	.	TRBJ2-3	few	TGCGCCAGCAGTGAGTCGAGGGGGAGGAGGGCCACAGATACGCAGTATTTT	CASSESRGRRATDTQYF
TRBV6-6	TRBD2	TRBJ2-3	few	TGTGCCAGCAGTGAACTAGCGGGGGGCTACACAGATACGCAGTATTTT	CASSELAGGYTDTQYF
TRBV2	.	TRBJ1-5	few	TGTGCCAGCAGTCGGGACACGGGAGGCAATCAGCCCCAGCATTTT	CASSRDTGGNQPQHF
TRBV5-1	TRBD2	TRBJ2-2	.	TGCGCCAGCAGCCCCAGACTAGCGGGGGAGAACACCGGGGAGCTGTTTTTT	CASSPRLAGENTGELFF
TRBV6-6	TRBD1	TRBJ2-5	.	TGTGCCAGCAGTCCACGGACGGGACAGGAGACCCAGTACTTC	CASSPRTGQETQYF
TRBV7-8	TRBD2	TRBJ2-1	few	TGTGCCAGCAGCTTACGGACTAGCGGGGGCCTCATATACAATGAGCAGTTCTTC	CASSLRTSGGLIYNEQFF
TRBV2	.	TRBJ2-5	.	TGTGCCAGCAGTGAAATCGTGGGAGAGACCCAGTACTTC	CASSEIVGETQYF
TRBV6-2/TRBV6-3	.	TRBJ1-2	.	TGTGCCAGCAGCGACAGCTACTATGGCTACACCTTC	CASSDSYYGYTF
TRBV7-9	TRBD1	TRBJ2-2	.	TGTGCCAGCAGCTTCGAGACAGGGGACGCCGGGGAGCTGTTTTTT	CASSFETGDAGELFF
TRBV20-1	.	TRBJ2-4	many	TGCAGTGCTAGGATGGGGGGCGGAGGCAAAAACATTCAGTACTTC	CSARMGGGGKNIQYF
TRBV7-2	.	TRBJ1-2	.	TGTGCCAGCAGCTCCCTGACAGGTCCCCCTCCCACCTTC	CASSSLTGPPPTF
TRBV7-3	.	TRBJ1-2	.	TGTGCCAGCAGCACGCCGGGGAGGAACTATGGCTACACCTTC	CASSTPGRNYGYTF
TRBV10-3	.	TRBJ2-1	.	TGTGCCATCAGTGAGTCACGGGGTACCTACAATGAGCAGTTCTTC	CAISESRGTYNEQFF
TRBV7-9	.	TRBJ1-2	.	TGTGCCAGCAGCAGAGGGACTAACTATGGCTACACCTTC	CASSRGTNYGYTF
TRBV18	.	TRBJ2-2	.	TGTGCCAGCTCACCCCTCCCAGCGCCGAACACCGGGGAGCTGTTTTTT	CASSPLPAPNTGELFF
TRBV4-1	.	TRBJ2-1	.	TGCGCCAGCAGCCAAGATGAGGTAGGCAGCTCCTACAATGAGCAGTTCTTC	CASSQDEVGSSYNEQFF
TRBV4-3	.	TRBJ2-7	.	TGCGCCAGCAGCCAAGATAGGACAGCGCTTGGTTCCTACGAGCAGTACTTC	CASSQDRTALGSYEQYF
TRBV10-3	TRBD1	TRBJ2-2	few	TGTGCCATCAGTGGCCGGGACAGGGGTTCCGGGGAGCTGTTTTTT	CAISGRDRGSGELFF
TRBV25-1	.	TRBJ2-7	.	TGTGCCAGCAGTGCCCCGGGCGGGGCTACGTACGAGCAGTACTTC	CASSAPGGATYEQYF
TRBV5-1	.	TRBJ1-1	.	TGCGCCAGCAGCGCGGACGCGGGTTTGGGCACTGAAGCTTTCTTT	CASSADAGLGTEAFF
TRBV15	.	TRBJ1-1	few	TGTGCCACCAGCACTGAACGGGGGATAATGAACACTGAAGCTTTCTTT	CATSTERGIMNTEAFF
TRBV5-6	.	TRBJ2-7	few	TGTGCCAGCAGCTCTGACGACTACGAGCAGTACTTC	CASSSDDYEQYF
TRBV7-9	TRBD1	TRBJ2-2	.	TGTGCCAGCAGCTGGGAGACAGGGGGATACGCCGGGGAGCTGTTTTTT	CASSWETGGYAGELFF
TRBV12-3/TRBV12-4	TRBD2	TRBJ2-3	few	TGTGCCAGCAGTTTAGAAGCGGGGGCTTCAGATACGCAGTATTTT	CASSLEAGASDTQYF
TRBV10-2	.	TRBJ2-2	.	TGCGCCAGCAGTGACCCTCCGCGGACTGGAAAGGGTGACACCGGGGAGCTGTTTTTT	CASSDPPRTGKGDTGELFF
TRBV6-6	.	TRBJ2-5	few	TGTGCCAGCAGCCCGGGGAGCCAAGAGACCCAGTACTTC	CASSPGSQETQYF
TRBV7-2	.	TRBJ2-1	.	TGTGCCAGCAGTACTCAGGGACCCCCCCGGCAACATGAGCAGTTCTTC	CASSTQGPPRQHEQFF
TRBV6-6	TRBD1	TRBJ1-1	.	TGTGCCAGCAGTTACGACAGGGCGAACACTGAAGCTTTCTTT	CASSYDRANTEAFF
TRBV12-3/TRBV12-4	.	TRBJ1-1	.	TGTGCCAGCAACCTACTGACAGACACTGAAGCTTTCTTT	CASNLLTDTEAFF
TRBV20-1	.	TRBJ2-4	many	TGCAGTGCTAGTGGCAGGAGAGCCAAAAACATTCAGTACTTC	CSASGRRAKNIQYF
TRBV20-1	.	TRBJ2-3	many	TGCAGTGCTAGCGACGGTTGGGGCCCGTCGTCAGATACGCAGTATTTT	CSASDGWGPSSDTQYF
TRBV5-1	.	TRBJ2-5	few	TGCGCCAGCAGCTTGGAAGTCCAAGAGACCCAGTACTTC	CASSLEVQETQYF
TRBV11-2	.	TRBJ2-1	medium-sized	TGTGCCAGCAGCCTAACCCGCAATGAGCAGTTCTTC	CASSLTRNEQFF
TRBV12-3/TRBV12-4	.	TRBJ1-1	.	TGTGCCAGCAGTTGGGGGGACACTGAAGCTTTCTTT	CASSWGDTEAFF
TRBV7-6	.	TRBJ2-1	.	TGTGCCAGCAGCTTAGGGAGCAATGAGCAGTTCTTC	CASSLGSNEQFF
TRBV7-9	TRBD1	TRBJ2-1	few	TGTGCCAGCAGCTTAAGGGGGCGGGACAGGTACAATGAGCAGTTCTTC	CASSLRGRDRYNEQFF
TRBV20-1	.	TRBJ2-5	few	TGCAGTGCTGTCGCCAGCACCAAAGAGACCCAGTACTTC	CSAVASTKETQYF
TRBV7-9	.	TRBJ2-3	few	TGTGCCAGCAGCTTAGGGCAGGGCCCAGATACGCAGTATTTT	CASSLGQGPDTQYF
TRBV19	.	TRBJ2-7	few	TGTGCCAGTAGTATCGGCTCAGGGTACTACGAGCAGTACTTC	CASSIGSGYYEQYF
TRBV29-1	.	TRBJ1-1	few	TGCAGCGTTGAAGGTCAGGGTGGAGCTTTCTTT	CSVEGQGGAFF
TRBV12-3/TRBV12-4	TRBD2	TRBJ2-3	few	TGTGCCAGCAGGCCGGGACTAGCGGGGGCCTGGGAGACGCAGTATTTT	CASRPGLAGAWETQYF
TRBV7-9	.	TRBJ2-7	few	TGTGCCAGCAGCTTTTCGGGAGAAACCTACGAGCAGTACTTC	CASSFSGETYEQYF
TRBV11-2	.	TRBJ2-7	few	TGTGCCAGCAGCCGGGCGGCGGCCCACTCCTACGAGCAGTACTTC	CASSRAAAHSYEQYF
TRBV19	.	TRBJ2-7	.	TGTGCCACCGGGACGGCTCTGTCCGAGCAGTACTTC	CATGTALSEQYF
TRBV19	TRBD1	TRBJ1-2	.	TGTGCCAGTACCGTCACCGGGACAGGAAACTATGGCTACACCTTC	CASTVTGTGNYGYTF
TRBV19	TRBD1	TRBJ2-2	.	TGTGCCAGTAGTATAGGGACAGGGGAAGGCACCGGGGAGCTGTTTTTT	CASSIGTGEGTGELFF
TRBV9	.	TRBJ2-1	few	TGTGCCAGCAGCGAGGGGACGGACTACAATGAGCAGTTCTTC	CASSEGTDYNEQFF
TRBV7-9	.	TRBJ2-3	.	TGTGCCAGCAGCTTACCTCCAGGGTTTACGCAGTATTTT	CASSLPPGFTQYF
TRBV11-2	TRBD1	TRBJ1-2	few	TGTGCCAGCAGCCGGACAGGGAAAGGCTACACCTTC	CASSRTGKGYTF
TRBV18	TRBD2	TRBJ2-4	few	TGTGCCAGCTCACCTAGCGGGGGGGCCAAAAACATTCAGTACTTC	CASSPSGGAKNIQYF
TRBV7-9	.	TRBJ1-6	few	TGTGCCAGCAGCCCCCTCCTGGCAGGGAATTCACCCCTCCACTTT	CASSPLLAGNSPLHF
TRBV3-1	.	TRBJ1-6	few	TGTGCCAGCAGCCAAGGGACCTATGGGGGATACCTCCACTTT	CASSQGTYGGYLHF